This TCR beta chain is drawn from a study of T-cell memory formation after mild COVID-19. Study findings and constraints: Later expanders leaned CD4+, whereas clones that contracted between day 15 and 85 were balanced CD4/CD8. Confirmation of SARS-CoV-2 specificity was lacking for second-wave clones peaking day 37. A subset of responding clones appeared in pre-infection memory, suggesting cross-reactive memory joined.

TCRdb redid the calling of the 5' RACE reads with MiXCR, one entry per CDR3 protein. The top ten hold around a fifth of the sample, which has a few hundred thousand distinct CDR3 sequences, over 9% seen once. On this clonotype: As yet, its antigen is unknown.

Material: PBMCs or a T cell subset sorted from them (not recorded which). The receptor's source is a man in his late teens or twenties who had mild COVID-19 (a few samples of this study predate the infection). Cell type and time point are not known.

Here the CDR3 reads CASSPTENQPQHF. CDR3 nucleotide sequence: TGTGCCAGCAGCCCGACAGAGAATCAGCCCCAGCATTTT. V is TRBV7-9 and J is TRBJ1-5; D perhaps matches TRBD1 (5 bases). Trimming left V 5 bases short and J 4 bases short, with 9 bases between. The CDR3 consists of 13 residues. Germline V CDR1 and CDR2: SEHNR, FQNEAQ (reference sequence).